The clone carrying this T cell receptor beta chain was found a few times. The antigen remains undetermined. CDR1 and CDR2 from the germline V gene are LGHNA and YNFKEQ. With 1 base clipped from V and 0 bases from J, the junction kept 9 bases outside the gene matches. The CDR3 loop spans 18 amino acids. Under the authors' procedure: The number of TCRs in each sample had a median of approximately 99,000 and spanned roughly 23,224 to 750,000. MiXCR was run by TCRdb on the RACE reads, yielding one entry per CDR3 protein. The V and J calls follow TCRdb's processing rather than the paper's. The sample includes roughly 100,000 distinct CDR3 sequences, less than 45% seen only once; the top ten take roughly 2.6%. This specimen belongs to a study of human T cells and chemical hapten exposure. The study's findings and limits: Expanded TCRs grouped into significantly more large CDR3 similarity clusters than controls produced.

Time point specified: patch test 3, about 24 weeks after DPC sensitization. The treatment denotes: therapeutic diphenylcyclopropenone sensitization with weekly scalp DPC. The receptor was isolated from a man aged 40-49 years with alopecia areata. Some clones in this sample may be carry-over from other donors' samples. This chain links TRBV4-2 with TRBJ2-3, with TRBD2 matching over 8 bases. Source: whole blood, taken in connection with sensitization to the hapten diphenylcyclopropenone (DPC). CDR3 DNA: TGTGCCAGCAGCCAAGCTGGAGCGGGGGCCCTCAGCACAGATACGCAGTATTTT. This translates into CASSQAGAGALSTDTQYF.